This paragraph reports one T cell receptor (beta chain). The data were obtained in a study of CD8 T cells in Susac syndrome. Random hexamers were used to reverse transcribe about 0.5 to 1 ug of RNA. TCRdb itself ran the immunoSEQ multiplex PCR reads through MiXCR, one entry per CDR3 protein. The sample carries hundreds of thousands of distinct CDR3 sequences, about 94% recorded once. The CDR3 has 15 amino acids. The V and J ends lost 1 base and 6 bases, in that order; junction bases with no gene match: 8. CDR1 is SGHRS and CDR2 is YFSETQ in the germline V gene. TCR beta sequencing covered blood CD8+ and CD4+ T cells. CD8+ and CD4+ T cells were negatively isolated; TEMRA cells were FACS-enriched.

This sequence joins TRBV5-1 and TRBJ1-2; 8 bases match TRBD1. Material for sequencing was CD4+ T cells from PBMCs. The clonotype originates from a human donor with Susac syndrome. The CDR3 DNA reads as TGCGCCAGCAGCTTGCGACGACAGGGGAAGGATGGCTACACCTTC. Translated: CASSLRRQGKDGYTF.